This T cell receptor (beta chain) was sequenced for a study of T-cell memory formation after mild COVID-19. About the study: Largely, TCR clusters stayed within a single donor. Overall study results and limits: The appearance of some responding clones in pre-infection memory suggested that cross-reactive memory joined. Mainly CM and EM harbored the contracting CD4+ clones; mainly EMRA harbored the CD8+ ones.

This CDR3 comprises 15 residues. The J segment lost 4 bases and the V segment lost 3 bases, leaving 12 bases of the junction unmatched. Germline CDR1 DFQATT, CDR2 SNEGSKA (reference sequence). This clonotype was detected ten times or more. Its cognate antigen is unknown. Employing constant-segment primers, 5'RACE generated TCR alpha and TCR beta cDNA libraries bearing sample barcodes and UMIs. MiXCR was run by TCRdb on the 5' RACE reads, yielding one entry per CDR3 protein. The sample has 100,000 to 150,000 distinct CDR3 sequences; about 5.9% are singletons. The rearrangement links TRBV20-1 to TRBJ2-7, with TRBD1 matching 7 bases. This TCR came from an adult woman who had mild COVID-19 (a few samples of this study predate the infection). Cell type and time point are not known. The sample consisted of PBMCs or a T cell subset sorted from them (not recorded which). DNA for the CDR3: TGCAGTGCTAGGGACCACAGGGGTCCGGGGTACGAGCAGTACTTC. Translated: CSARDHRGPGYEQYF.